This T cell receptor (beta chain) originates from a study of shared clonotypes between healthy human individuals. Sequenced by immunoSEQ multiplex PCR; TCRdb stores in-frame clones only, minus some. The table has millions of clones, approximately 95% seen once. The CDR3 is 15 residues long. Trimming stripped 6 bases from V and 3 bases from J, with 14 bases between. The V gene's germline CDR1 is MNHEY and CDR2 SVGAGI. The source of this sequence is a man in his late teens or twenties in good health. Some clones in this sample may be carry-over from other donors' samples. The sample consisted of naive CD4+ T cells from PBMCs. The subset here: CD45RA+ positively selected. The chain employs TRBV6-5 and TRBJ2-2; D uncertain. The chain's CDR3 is CASSNNLFDTGELFF. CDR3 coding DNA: TGTGCCAGCAGCAACAACCTTTTCGACACCGGGGAGCTGTTTTTT.